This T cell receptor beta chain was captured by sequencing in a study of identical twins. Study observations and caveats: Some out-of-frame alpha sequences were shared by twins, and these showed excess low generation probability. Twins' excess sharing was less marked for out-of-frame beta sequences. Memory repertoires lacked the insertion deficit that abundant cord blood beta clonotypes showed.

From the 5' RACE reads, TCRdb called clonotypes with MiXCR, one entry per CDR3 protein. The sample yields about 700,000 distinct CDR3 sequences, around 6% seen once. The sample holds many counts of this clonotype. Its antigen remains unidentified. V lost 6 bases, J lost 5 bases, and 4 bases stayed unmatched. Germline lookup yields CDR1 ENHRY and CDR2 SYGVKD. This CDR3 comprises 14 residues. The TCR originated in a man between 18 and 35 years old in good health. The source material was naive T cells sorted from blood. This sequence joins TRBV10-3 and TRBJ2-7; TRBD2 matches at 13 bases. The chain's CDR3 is CAIRGLAGVDEQYF. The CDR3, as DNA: TGTGCCATCAGAGGACTAGCGGGAGTTGACGAGCAGTACTTC.